This passage covers 24 T cell receptor beta chains from one sample sequenced in a study of monozygotic twins with inflammatory bowel disease. TCRdb reprocessed the 5' RACE reads; each CDR3 protein has one entry and no DNA is given. This sample lists about 150,000 distinct CDR3 sequences; its ten largest clones have roughly 1.2%. The source material was blood. These receptors came from a human donor with ulcerative colitis or Crohn's disease, or a healthy co-twin of an affected twin (not recorded which).

V usage is TRBV3-1 and J usage is TRBJ2-3; absent DNA, TCRdb's TRBD2 call cannot be checked. Germline V CDR1 and CDR2: LGHDT, YNNKEL (reference sequence). The CDR3 sequence is 16 residues long. CDR3 protein: CASSQGVAGGPDTQYF.

The gene calls are TRBV30 and TRBJ1-5. There are 15 residues in the CDR3. The V gene's germline CDR1 is GTSNPN and CDR2 SVGIG (reference sequence). The CDR3 loop is CAWSVKTLSNQPQHF.

The rearrangement joins TRBV7-9 to TRBJ2-5; the D gene TCRdb calls, TRBD2, cannot be checked with no DNA. The germline CDR1 and CDR2 sequences are SEHNR and FQNEAQ (reference sequence). The CDR3 is 13 amino acids. The CDR3 sequence is CASSLLLGETQYF.

The rearrangement links TRBV18 to TRBJ2-1. In germline, CDR1 is KGHSH, CDR2 LQKENI. The CDR3 runs to 15 residues. The CDR3 region is CASSPQRESYNEQFF.

The chain combines TRBV28 with TRBJ1-1; TCRdb's D call of TRBD1 is untestable without DNA. The CDR3 runs 14 residues. CDR1 is MDHEN, CDR2 SYDVKM, per germline. CDR3 amino acids: CASSITGTNTEAFF.

The CDR3 region is CASSSAQGTEAFF. The rearrangement uses TRBV5-1 and TRBJ1-1; TCRdb outputs TRBD1, but without DNA this stays unchecked. Germline CDR1 reads SGHRS; CDR2 reads YFSETQ. This CDR3 has 13 residues.

The rearrangement joins TRBV24-1 to TRBJ2-3; with no DNA, the TCRdb D assignment of TRBD2 cannot be verified. Germline CDR1 KGHDR, CDR2 SFDVKD. The CDR3 runs 16 residues. CDR3 in amino acids: CATSDPGTSGTDTQYF.

This chain uses TRBV5-6 with TRBJ2-7. This CDR3 region has 16 residues. Germline assignment: CDR1 SGHDT and CDR2 YYEEEE. CDR3 residues: CASSLLAYRTSYEQYF.

The rearrangement uses TRBV5-4 and TRBJ1-3; as DNA is missing, the TRBD1 call by TCRdb cannot be tested. CDR1 is SGHNT, CDR2 YYREEE, per germline (reference sequence). The CDR3 length is 16 residues. CDR3: CASSPSQGASGNTIYF.

J is TRBJ1-4 and V is TRBV6-2 or TRBV6-3; the TRBD1 assignment by TCRdb is unverifiable without DNA. The CDR3 loop spans 13 amino acids. Germline CDR1 and CDR2: MNHEY and SVGEGT. The CDR3: CASSQGRREKLFF.

The V call is TRBV5-1, the J call TRBJ2-1; checking the TCRdb D call of TRBD2 is not possible without DNA. The CDR3 is 16 amino acids. Germline values: CDR1 SGHRS, CDR2 YFSETQ. The CDR3 region is CASSSVPEGQNNEQFF.

The chain recombines TRBV5-6 with TRBJ2-5; TCRdb picks TRBD2, but there is no DNA to check that call. The CDR3 spans 16 residues. CDR1 is SGHDT, CDR2 YYEEEE, per germline. The CDR3 here is CASSGRVAAYQETQYF.

The chain recombines TRBV4-2 with TRBJ2-1; lacking DNA, the TRBD2 call made by TCRdb goes unchecked. CDR3 length: 15 residues. Germline lookup yields CDR1 LGHNA and CDR2 YNFKEQ. The CDR3 sequence is CASSNGLAGLGEQFF.

The genes are TRBV24-1 and TRBJ2-1; as DNA is missing, the TRBD2 call by TCRdb cannot be tested. This CDR3 region has 16 residues. CDR1 KGHDR and CDR2 SFDVKD come from the germline V gene. The CDR3 loop is CATSDSTSGSYNEQFF.

V usage is TRBV20-1 and J usage is TRBJ2-7; TCRdb lists TRBD1, though no DNA is available to test this call. The CDR3 extends over 13 amino acids. Germline lookup yields CDR1 DFQATT and CDR2 SNEGSKA (reference sequence). The chain's CDR3 is CSARGDWVYEQYF.

The chain is built from TRBV6-5 and TRBJ2-3; the TCRdb call, TRBD1, lacks DNA for checking. CDR3 length: 15 amino acids. Germline values: CDR1 MNHEY, CDR2 SVGAGI. The CDR3 loop reads CASSYTRGSTDTQYF.

The V gene is TRBV27, the J gene TRBJ2-2; TCRdb selects TRBD1, and the lack of DNA leaves this call unchecked. CDR1 is MNHEY and CDR2 is SMNVEV in the germline V gene (reference sequence). The CDR3 loop spans 14 amino acids. The chain's CDR3 is CASRKTGNTGELFF.

The genes are TRBV5-1 and TRBJ1-1; TCRdb indicates TRBD1, and absent DNA this call remains unverified. Germline CDR1 is SGHRS and CDR2 is YFSETQ. The CDR3 has 13 residues. CDR3 protein: CASSLRGFTEAFF. The full variable domain, with the rest looked up from reference TRBV5-1 and TRBJ1-1, is KAGVTQTPRYLIKTRGQQVTLSCSPISGHRSVSWYQQTPGQGLQFLFEYFSETQRNKGNFPGRFSGRQFSNSRSEMNVSTLELGDSALYLCASSLRGFTEAFFGQGTRLTVV.

This chain connects TRBV7-9 to TRBJ1-4. Germline-derived CDR1 and CDR2 are SEHNR and FQNEAQ (reference sequence). This CDR3 is 13 amino acids long. The CDR3 is CASSLARNEKLFF. Drawing the rest from reference TRBV7-9 and TRBJ1-4, the complete variable domain is DTGVSQNPRHKITKRGQNVTFRCDPISEHNRLYWYRQTLGQGPEFLTYFQNEAQLEKSRLLSDRFSAERPKGSFSTLEIQRTEQGDSAMYLCASSLARNEKLFFGSGTQLSVL.

V usage is TRBV29-1 and J usage is TRBJ1-1. The CDR3 totals 13 residues. Germline assignment: CDR1 SQVTM and CDR2 ANQGSEA. The CDR3 loop reads CSVNWELNTEAFF.

V gene TRBV6-5 combines with J gene TRBJ1-5; as DNA is missing, the TRBD1 call by TCRdb cannot be tested. The CDR3 covers 13 residues. Per germline, CDR1 MNHEY and CDR2 SVGAGI. CDR3 residues: CASRGSGNQPQHF.

J is TRBJ2-7 and V is TRBV3-1; there is no DNA to check the TCRdb D call of TRBD1. CDR1 and CDR2 from the germline V gene are LGHDT and YNNKEL (reference sequence). This CDR3 is 15 amino acids long. The CDR3 spells CASSPRTGVTYEQYF.

The V and J genes are TRBV20-1 and TRBJ2-7; as DNA is missing, the TRBD2 call by TCRdb cannot be tested. This CDR3 is 13 amino acids long. Germline values: CDR1 DFQATT, CDR2 SNEGSKA (reference sequence). The CDR3 is CSARGGSWYEQYF.

V gene TRBV5-1 combines with J gene TRBJ1-4. The CDR3 covers 15 residues. Germline V gene sequence: CDR1 SGHRS, CDR2 YFSETQ. This chain's CDR3 is CASSPRGGGDEKLFF.